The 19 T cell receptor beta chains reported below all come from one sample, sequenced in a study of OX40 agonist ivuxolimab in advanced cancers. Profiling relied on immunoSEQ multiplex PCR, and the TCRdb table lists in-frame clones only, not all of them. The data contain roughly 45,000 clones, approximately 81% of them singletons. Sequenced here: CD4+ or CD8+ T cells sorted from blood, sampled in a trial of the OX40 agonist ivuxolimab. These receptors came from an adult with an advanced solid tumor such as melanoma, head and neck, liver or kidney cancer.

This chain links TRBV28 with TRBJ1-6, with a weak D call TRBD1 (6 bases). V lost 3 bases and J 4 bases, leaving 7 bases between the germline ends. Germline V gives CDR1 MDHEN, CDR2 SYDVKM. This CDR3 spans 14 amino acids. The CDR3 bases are TGTGCCAGCAGTTTGGACAGTTATAATTCACCCCTCCACTTT. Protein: CASSLDSYNSPLHF.

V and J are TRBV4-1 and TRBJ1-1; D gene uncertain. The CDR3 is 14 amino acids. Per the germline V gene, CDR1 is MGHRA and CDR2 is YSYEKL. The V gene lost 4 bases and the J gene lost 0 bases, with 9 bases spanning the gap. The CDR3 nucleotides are TGCGCCAGCAGCCCAGGAATATTGAACACTGAAGCTTTCTTT. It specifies CASSPGILNTEAFF.

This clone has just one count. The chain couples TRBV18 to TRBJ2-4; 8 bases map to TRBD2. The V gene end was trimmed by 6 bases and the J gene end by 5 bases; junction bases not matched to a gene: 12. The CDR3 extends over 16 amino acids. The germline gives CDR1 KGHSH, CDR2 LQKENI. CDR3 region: CASSLRGGRLENIQYF. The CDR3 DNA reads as TGTGCCAGCTCCCTCCGCGGGGGGCGGTTGGAAAACATTCAGTACTTC.

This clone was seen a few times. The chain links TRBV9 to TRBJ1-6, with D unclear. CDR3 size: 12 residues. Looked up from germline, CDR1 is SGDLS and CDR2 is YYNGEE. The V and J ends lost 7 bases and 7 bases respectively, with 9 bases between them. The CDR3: CASGRQNSPLHF. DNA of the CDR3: TGTGCCAGCGGACGGCAGAATTCACCCCTCCACTTT.

The CDR3 reads CASTSGQDSYEQYF. The CDR3 region has the DNA TGTGCCAGCACCTCGGGGCAGGACTCCTACGAGCAGTACTTC. V gene TRBV27 combines with J gene TRBJ2-7, with D tentatively TRBD1 or TRBD2 (5 bases each). Germline CDR1 is MNHEY and CDR2 is SMNVEV (reference sequence). The CDR3 covers 14 residues. Between the trimmed V and J ends, which lost 7 bases and 0 bases, there was a span of 13 bases.

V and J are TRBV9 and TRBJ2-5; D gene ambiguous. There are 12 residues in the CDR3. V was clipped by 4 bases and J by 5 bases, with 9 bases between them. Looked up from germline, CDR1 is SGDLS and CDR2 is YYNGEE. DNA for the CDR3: TGTGCCAGCAGCCCAAGTGGGGAGACCCAGTACTTC. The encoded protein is CASSPSGETQYF.

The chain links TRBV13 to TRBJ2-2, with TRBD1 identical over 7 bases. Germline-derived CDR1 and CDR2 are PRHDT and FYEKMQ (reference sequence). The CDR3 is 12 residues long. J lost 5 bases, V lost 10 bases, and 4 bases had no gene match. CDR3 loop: CATTDRTGELFF. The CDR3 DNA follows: TGTGCCACCACGGACAGGACCGGGGAGCTGTTTTTT.

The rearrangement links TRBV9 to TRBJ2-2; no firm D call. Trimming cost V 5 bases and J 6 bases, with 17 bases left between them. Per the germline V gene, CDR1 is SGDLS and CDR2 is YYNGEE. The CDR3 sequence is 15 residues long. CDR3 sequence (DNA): TGTGCCAGCAGTCCCCCCACCGGCCTCCCCGGGGAGCTGTTTTTT. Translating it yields CASSPPTGLPGELFF.

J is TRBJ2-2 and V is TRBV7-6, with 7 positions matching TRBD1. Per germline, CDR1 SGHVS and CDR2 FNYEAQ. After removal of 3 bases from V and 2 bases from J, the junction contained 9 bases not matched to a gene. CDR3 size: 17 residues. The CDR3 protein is CASSFLSRDRNTGELFF. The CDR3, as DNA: TGTGCCAGCAGCTTTCTGAGTCGGGACAGAAACACCGGGGAGCTGTTTTTT. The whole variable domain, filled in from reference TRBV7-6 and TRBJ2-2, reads GAGVSQSPRYKVTKRGQDVALRCDPISGHVSLYWYRQALGQGPEFLTYFNYEAQQDKSGLPNDRFSAERPEGSISTLTIQRTEQRDSAMYRCASSFLSRDRNTGELFFGEGSRLTVL.

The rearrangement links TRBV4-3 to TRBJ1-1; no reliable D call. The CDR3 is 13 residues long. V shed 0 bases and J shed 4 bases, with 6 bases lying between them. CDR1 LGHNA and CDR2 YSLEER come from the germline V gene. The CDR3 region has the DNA TGCGCCAGCAGCCAAGATCGAAGCACTGAAGCTTTCTTT. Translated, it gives CASSQDRSTEAFF.

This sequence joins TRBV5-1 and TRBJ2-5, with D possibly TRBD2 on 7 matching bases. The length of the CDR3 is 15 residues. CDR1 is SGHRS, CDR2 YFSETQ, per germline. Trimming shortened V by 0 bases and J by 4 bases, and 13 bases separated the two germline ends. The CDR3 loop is CASSLDRGAGETQYF. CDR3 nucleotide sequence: TGCGCCAGCAGCTTGGATCGGGGGGCCGGAGAGACCCAGTACTTC.

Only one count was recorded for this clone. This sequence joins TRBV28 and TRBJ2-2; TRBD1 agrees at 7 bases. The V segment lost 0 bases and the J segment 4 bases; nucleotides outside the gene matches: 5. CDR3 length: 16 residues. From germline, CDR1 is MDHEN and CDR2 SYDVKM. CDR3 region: CASSLWAGDSTGELFF. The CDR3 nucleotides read TGTGCCAGCAGTTTATGGGCAGGGGACAGCACCGGGGAGCTGTTTTTT.

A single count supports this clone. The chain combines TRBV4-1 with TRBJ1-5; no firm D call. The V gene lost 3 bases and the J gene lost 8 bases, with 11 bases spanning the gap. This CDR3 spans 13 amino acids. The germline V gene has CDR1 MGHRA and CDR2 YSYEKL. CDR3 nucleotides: TGCGCCAGCAGCCAGGAGGATTGGGAGCCCCAGCATTTT. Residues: CASSQEDWEPQHF.

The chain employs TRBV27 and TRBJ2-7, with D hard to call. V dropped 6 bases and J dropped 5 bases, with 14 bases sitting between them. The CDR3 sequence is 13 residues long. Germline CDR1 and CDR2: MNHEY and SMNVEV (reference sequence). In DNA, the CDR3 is TGTGCCAGCAGACCCTTAACTGTCCACGAGCAGTACTTC. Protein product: CASRPLTVHEQYF.

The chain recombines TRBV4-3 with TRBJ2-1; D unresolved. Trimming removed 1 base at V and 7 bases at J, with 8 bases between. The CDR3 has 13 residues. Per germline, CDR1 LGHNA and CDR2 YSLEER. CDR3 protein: CASSQGVWNEQFF. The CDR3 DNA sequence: TGCGCCAGCAGCCAAGGGGTCTGGAATGAGCAGTTCTTC.

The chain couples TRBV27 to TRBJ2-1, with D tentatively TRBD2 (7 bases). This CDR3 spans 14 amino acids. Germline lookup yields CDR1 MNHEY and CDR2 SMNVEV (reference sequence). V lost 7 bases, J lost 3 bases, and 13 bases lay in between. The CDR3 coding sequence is TGTGCCAGCACCCTAGGGGGGGGCTACAATGAGCAGTTCTTC. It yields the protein CASTLGGGYNEQFF.

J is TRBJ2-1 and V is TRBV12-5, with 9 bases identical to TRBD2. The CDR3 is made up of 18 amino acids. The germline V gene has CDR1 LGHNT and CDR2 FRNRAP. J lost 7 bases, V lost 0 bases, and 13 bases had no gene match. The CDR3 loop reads CASGLVRSGGFIVNEQFF. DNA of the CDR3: TGTGCTAGTGGTTTGGTACGGAGCGGGGGGTTTATAGTAAATGAGCAGTTCTTC.

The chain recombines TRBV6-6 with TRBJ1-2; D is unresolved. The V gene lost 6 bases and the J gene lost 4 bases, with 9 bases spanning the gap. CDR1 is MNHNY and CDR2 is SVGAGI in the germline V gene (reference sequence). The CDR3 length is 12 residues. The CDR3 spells CASRTEGYGYTF. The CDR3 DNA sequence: TGTGCCAGCAGGACCGAGGGCTATGGCTACACCTTC.

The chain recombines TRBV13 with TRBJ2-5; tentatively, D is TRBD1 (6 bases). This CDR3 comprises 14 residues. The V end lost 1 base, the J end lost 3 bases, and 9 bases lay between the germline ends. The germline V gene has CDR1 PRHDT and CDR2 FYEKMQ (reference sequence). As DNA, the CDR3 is TGTGCCAGCAGCTTAGCCCAGGGGAAAGAGACCCAGTACTTC. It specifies CASSLAQGKETQYF.